These T cell receptor beta chains were read from a single sample in a study of shared clonotypes between healthy human individuals. The data were produced by immunoSEQ multiplex PCR, yet TCRdb's version contains in-frame clones alone and is incomplete. The sample lists about 490,000 clones; around 80% were seen once. The sample consisted of PBMCs. These receptors were taken from a middle-aged woman in good health. Some clones in this sample may be carry-over from other donors' samples. Both conserved end residues are part of each CDR3. The D gene is left open where the match is weak. Size values are once, few and many counts, or a class for expanded clones, and some rows have none.

len: 14
v_gene: TRBV7-7
j_gene: TRBJ2-5
d_gene: TRBD2
abundance: -
CDR3aa: CASSRSGIQETQYF
CDR3nt: TGTGCTAGCAGCCGTAGCGGGATCCAAGAGACCCAGTACTTC

len: 15
v_gene: TRBV5-1
j_gene: TRBJ1-3
d_gene: -
abundance: once
CDR3aa: CASSLGGGSGNTIYF
CDR3nt: TGCGCCAGCAGCTTAGGCGGGGGTTCAGGAAACACCATATATTTT

len: 13
v_gene: TRBV9
j_gene: TRBJ2-2
d_gene: -
abundance: few
CDR3aa: CASSVLYSGELFF
CDR3nt: TGTGCCAGCAGCGTATTGTACTCCGGGGAGCTGTTTTTT

len: 13
v_gene: TRBV19
j_gene: TRBJ2-7
d_gene: -
abundance: once
CDR3aa: CASSLRQGNEQYF
CDR3nt: TGTGCCAGTAGCTTAAGACAAGGGAACGAGCAGTACTTC

len: 14
v_gene: TRBV15
j_gene: TRBJ2-1
d_gene: -
abundance: many
CDR3aa: CATSTRDSYNEQFF
CDR3nt: TGTGCCACCAGCACCCGGGACTCCTACAATGAGCAGTTCTTC

len: 14
v_gene: TRBV18
j_gene: TRBJ2-5
d_gene: -
abundance: -
CDR3aa: CASSSEQVQETQYF
CDR3nt: TGTGCCAGCTCAAGCGAACAGGTCCAAGAGACCCAGTACTTC

len: 14
v_gene: TRBV11-2
j_gene: TRBJ2-3
d_gene: TRBD2
abundance: -
CDR3aa: CASSLVSGADTQYF
CDR3nt: TGTGCCAGCAGCTTAGTTAGCGGGGCAGATACGCAGTATTTT

len: 13
v_gene: TRBV27
j_gene: TRBJ2-7
d_gene: TRBD1
abundance: -
CDR3aa: CASKGQGAYEQYF
CDR3nt: TGTGCCAGTAAGGGACAGGGGGCCTACGAGCAGTACTTC

len: 15
v_gene: TRBV7-9
j_gene: TRBJ2-2
d_gene: TRBD1
abundance: -
CDR3aa: CASRLGMRGPGELFF
CDR3nt: TGTGCCAGCAGATTGGGGATGAGGGGGCCCGGGGAGCTGTTTTTT

len: 14
v_gene: TRBV30
j_gene: TRBJ2-2
d_gene: -
abundance: few
CDR3aa: CAWNKGRKTGELFF
CDR3nt: TGTGCCTGGAATAAGGGGAGAAAGACCGGGGAGCTGTTTTTT

len: 13
v_gene: TRBV27
j_gene: TRBJ1-5
d_gene: -
abundance: -
CDR3aa: CASSLSASQPQHF
CDR3nt: TGTGCCAGCAGTTTATCGGCCAGCCAGCCCCAGCATTTT

len: 12
v_gene: TRBV11-1
j_gene: TRBJ1-2
d_gene: -
abundance: -
CDR3aa: CASSPANYGYTF
CDR3nt: TGTGCCAGCAGCCCCGCGAACTATGGCTACACCTTC

len: 12
v_gene: TRBV10-2
j_gene: TRBJ2-5
d_gene: -
abundance: -
CDR3aa: CASSESKETQYF
CDR3nt: TGCGCCAGCAGTGAGTCGAAGGAGACCCAGTACTTC

len: 17
v_gene: TRBV7-9
j_gene: TRBJ2-6
d_gene: TRBD1
abundance: -
CDR3aa: CASSPSQGPPGANVLTF
CDR3nt: TGTGCCAGCAGCCCTTCACAGGGGCCCCCTGGGGCCAACGTCCTGACTTTC

len: 13
v_gene: TRBV30
j_gene: TRBJ2-4
d_gene: -
abundance: -
CDR3aa: CAWSVQAVAIQYF
CDR3nt: TGTGCCTGGAGTGTACAGGCGGTGGCCATTCAGTACTTC

len: 13
v_gene: TRBV6-1
j_gene: TRBJ1-5
d_gene: -
abundance: many
CDR3aa: CASSTEESQPQHF
CDR3nt: TGTGCCAGCAGTACAGAAGAGAGTCAGCCCCAGCATTTT

len: 16
v_gene: TRBV11-2
j_gene: TRBJ2-2
d_gene: TRBD2
abundance: -
CDR3aa: CASSSTSGWNTGELFF
CDR3nt: TGTGCCAGCAGTTCAACTAGCGGGTGGAACACCGGGGAGCTGTTTTTT

len: 13
v_gene: TRBV4-3
j_gene: TRBJ2-1
d_gene: -
abundance: -
CDR3aa: CASSPDFYNEQFF
CDR3nt: TGCGCCAGCAGCCCGGACTTTTACAATGAGCAGTTCTTC

len: 17
v_gene: TRBV4-1
j_gene: TRBJ2-1
d_gene: TRBD2
abundance: -
CDR3aa: CASSQEGTSGTYNEQFF
CDR3nt: TGCGCCAGCAGCCAAGAAGGAACTAGCGGCACCTACAATGAGCAGTTCTTC

len: 10
v_gene: TRBV2
j_gene: TRBJ2-3
d_gene: -
abundance: -
CDR3aa: CASSVGALEF
CDR3nt: TGTGCCAGCAGTGTAGGGGCCTTAGAATTT

len: 16
v_gene: TRBV18
j_gene: TRBJ1-1
d_gene: -
abundance: -
CDR3aa: CASSPERALGGTEAFF
CDR3nt: TGTGCCAGCTCACCAGAGCGGGCTCTTGGTGGCACTGAAGCTTTCTTT

len: 16
v_gene: TRBV11-2
j_gene: TRBJ1-4
d_gene: -
abundance: -
CDR3aa: CASSLGTPRENEKLFF
CDR3nt: TGTGCCAGCAGCCTCGGGACGCCTAGGGAAAATGAAAAACTGTTTTTT

len: 14
v_gene: TRBV5-1
j_gene: TRBJ1-2
d_gene: -
abundance: -
CDR3aa: CASSPEAGSYGYTF
CDR3nt: TGCGCCAGCAGCCCAGAGGCAGGGAGCTATGGCTACACCTTC

len: 17
v_gene: TRBV27
j_gene: TRBJ1-5
d_gene: -
abundance: -
CDR3aa: CASSPRGTVDSYQPQHF
CDR3nt: TGTGCCAGCAGTCCAAGGGGCACCGTCGACAGTTATCAGCCCCAGCATTTT

len: 15
v_gene: TRBV2
j_gene: TRBJ1-3
d_gene: -
abundance: few
CDR3aa: CASSQQGTSGNTIYF
CDR3nt: TGTGCCAGCAGTCAACAGGGAACATCTGGAAACACCATATATTTT

len: 13
v_gene: TRBV28
j_gene: TRBJ1-5
d_gene: -
abundance: -
CDR3aa: CASSFQRDQPQHF
CDR3nt: TGTGCCAGCAGTTTTCAGAGGGATCAGCCCCAGCATTTT

len: 14
v_gene: TRBV28
j_gene: TRBJ2-1
d_gene: TRBD2
abundance: -
CDR3aa: CATEPSGGGNEQFF
CDR3nt: TGTGCCACCGAACCTAGCGGCGGAGGTAATGAGCAGTTCTTC

len: 11
v_gene: TRBV27
j_gene: TRBJ2-7
d_gene: -
abundance: once
CDR3aa: CASSRGREQYF
CDR3nt: TGTGCCAGCAGCCGAGGGCGCGAGCAGTACTTC

len: 14
v_gene: TRBV28
j_gene: TRBJ2-5
d_gene: TRBD2
abundance: -
CDR3aa: CASSLGGGAETQYF
CDR3nt: TGTGCCAGCAGTTTGGGCGGGGGGGCGGAGACCCAGTACTTC

len: 11
v_gene: TRBV20-1
j_gene: TRBJ2-7
d_gene: -
abundance: -
CDR3aa: CSFIGQSEQYF
CDR3nt: TGCAGTTTTATCGGGCAGAGCGAGCAGTACTTC

len: 18
v_gene: TRBV30
j_gene: TRBJ2-3
d_gene: TRBD2
abundance: -
CDR3aa: CAWSIGTSGRAGRDTQYF
CDR3nt: TGTGCCTGGAGTATTGGGACTAGCGGGAGGGCAGGGAGAGATACGCAGTATTTT

len: 15
v_gene: TRBV4-2
j_gene: TRBJ2-3
d_gene: -
abundance: -
CDR3aa: CASSRGLSGTDTQYF
CDR3nt: TGTGCCAGCAGCCGGGGGCTTAGCGGCACAGATACGCAGTATTTT

len: 16
v_gene: TRBV5-6
j_gene: TRBJ2-7
d_gene: TRBD2
abundance: once
CDR3aa: CASSLGEREGFHEQYF
CDR3nt: TGTGCCAGCAGCTTAGGGGAGCGGGAGGGCTTTCACGAGCAGTACTTC

len: 13
v_gene: TRBV6-5
j_gene: TRBJ2-3
d_gene: -
abundance: once
CDR3aa: CASSSSGTDTQYF
CDR3nt: TGTGCCAGCAGTTCCTCGGGGACAGATACGCAGTATTTT

len: 17
v_gene: TRBV7-9
j_gene: TRBJ2-5
d_gene: -
abundance: -
CDR3aa: CASSSVGDTVLQETQYF
CDR3nt: TGTGCCAGCAGCTCAGTGGGGGACACCGTACTCCAAGAGACCCAGTACTTC

len: 15
v_gene: TRBV7-9
j_gene: TRBJ1-5
d_gene: -
abundance: -
CDR3aa: CASSPGTKGNQPQHF
CDR3nt: TGTGCCAGCAGCCCCGGGACCAAAGGCAATCAGCCCCAGCATTTT

len: 16
v_gene: TRBV4-2
j_gene: TRBJ2-7
d_gene: TRBD1
abundance: -
CDR3aa: CASSQDGGQGSYEQYF
CDR3nt: TGTGCCAGCAGCCAAGATGGAGGACAGGGGTCCTACGAGCAGTACTTC

len: 15
v_gene: TRBV4-3
j_gene: TRBJ2-7
d_gene: -
abundance: -
CDR3aa: CASSQDKDRPYEQYF
CDR3nt: TGCGCCAGCAGCCAAGATAAGGACAGACCCTACGAGCAGTACTTC

len: 16
v_gene: TRBV28
j_gene: TRBJ2-5
d_gene: TRBD1
abundance: -
CDR3aa: CASSGSLQGARETQYF
CDR3nt: TGTGCCAGCAGTGGATCCCTACAGGGGGCAAGGGAGACCCAGTACTTC

len: 16
v_gene: TRBV5-1
j_gene: TRBJ1-2
d_gene: TRBD1
abundance: -
CDR3aa: CASSLDGTGGVYGYTF
CDR3nt: TGCGCCAGCAGCTTGGATGGTACAGGGGGCGTCTATGGCTACACCTTC

len: 15
v_gene: TRBV5-4
j_gene: TRBJ2-1
d_gene: -
abundance: -
CDR3aa: CASSTFSGSYNEQFF
CDR3nt: TGTGCCAGCAGCACCTTTAGCGGCTCCTACAATGAGCAGTTCTTC